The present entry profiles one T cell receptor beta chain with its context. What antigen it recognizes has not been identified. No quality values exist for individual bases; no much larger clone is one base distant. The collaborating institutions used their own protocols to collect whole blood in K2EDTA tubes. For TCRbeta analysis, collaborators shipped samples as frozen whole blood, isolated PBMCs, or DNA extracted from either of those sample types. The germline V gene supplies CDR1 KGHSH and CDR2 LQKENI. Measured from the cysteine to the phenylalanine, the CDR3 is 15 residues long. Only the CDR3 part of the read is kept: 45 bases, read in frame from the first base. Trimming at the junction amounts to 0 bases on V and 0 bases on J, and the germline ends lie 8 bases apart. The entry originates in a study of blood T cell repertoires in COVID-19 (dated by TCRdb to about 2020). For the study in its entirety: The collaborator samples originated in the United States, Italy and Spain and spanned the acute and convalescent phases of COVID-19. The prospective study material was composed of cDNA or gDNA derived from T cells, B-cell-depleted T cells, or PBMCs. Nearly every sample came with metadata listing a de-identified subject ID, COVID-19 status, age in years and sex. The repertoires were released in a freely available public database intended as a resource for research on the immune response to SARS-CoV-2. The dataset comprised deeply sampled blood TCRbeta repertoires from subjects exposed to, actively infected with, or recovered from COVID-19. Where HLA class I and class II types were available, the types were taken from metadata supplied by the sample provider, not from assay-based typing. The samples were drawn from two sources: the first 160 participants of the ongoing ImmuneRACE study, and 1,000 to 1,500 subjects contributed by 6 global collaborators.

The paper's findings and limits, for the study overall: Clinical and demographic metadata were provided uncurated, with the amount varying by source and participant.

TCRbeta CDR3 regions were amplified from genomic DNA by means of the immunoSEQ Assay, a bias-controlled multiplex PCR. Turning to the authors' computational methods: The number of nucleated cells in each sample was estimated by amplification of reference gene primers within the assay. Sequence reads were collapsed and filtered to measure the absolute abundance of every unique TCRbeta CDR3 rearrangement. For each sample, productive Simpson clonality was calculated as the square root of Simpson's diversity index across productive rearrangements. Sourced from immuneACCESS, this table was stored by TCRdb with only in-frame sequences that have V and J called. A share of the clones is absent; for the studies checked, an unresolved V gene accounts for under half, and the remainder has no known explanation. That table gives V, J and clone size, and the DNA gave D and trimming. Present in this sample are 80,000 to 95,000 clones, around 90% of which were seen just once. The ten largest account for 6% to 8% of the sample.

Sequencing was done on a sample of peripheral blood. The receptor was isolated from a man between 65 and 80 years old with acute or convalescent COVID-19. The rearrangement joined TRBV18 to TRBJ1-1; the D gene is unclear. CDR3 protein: CASSPPGRVNTEAFF. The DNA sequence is TGTGCCAGCTCACCACCCGGGAGGGTGAACACTGAAGCTTTCTTT.